Listed below are T cell receptor beta chains from one sample, sequenced in a study of blood T cell repertoires in COVID-19. Here immunoSEQ multiplex PCR was the method, and the copy in TCRdb shows in-frame clones only, minus some. The sample consists of around 140,000 clones, about four fifths of them appearing once. Sequenced input: peripheral blood. These receptors came from a woman aged 60 to 75 with active or convalescent COVID-19. Both conserved end residues are part of each CDR3. D genes are given only for firm matches. Clone size is shown for a subset of rows, as once, few, many or a class of expanded clone.

cdr3_aa: CASSLKGVGGYTF
cdr3_nt: TGTGCCAGCAGTTTAAAGGGGGTGGGAGGCTACACCTTC
v_call: TRBV27
clone_size: -
d_call: -
j_call: TRBJ1-2

cdr3_aa: CASSFRGAGYNSPLHF
cdr3_nt: TGTGCCAGCAGTTTCCGGGGGGCTGGTTATAATTCACCCCTCCACTTT
v_call: TRBV28
clone_size: -
d_call: -
j_call: TRBJ1-6

cdr3_aa: CASSLEYGQNYGYTF
cdr3_nt: TGTGCCAGCAGCTTAGAATATGGGCAGAACTATGGCTACACCTTC
v_call: TRBV7-9
clone_size: -
d_call: -
j_call: TRBJ1-2

cdr3_aa: CASSPRTGSTGNTIYF
cdr3_nt: TGTGCCAGCAGCCCCCGGACGGGGAGTACAGGAAACACCATATATTTT
v_call: TRBV11-2
clone_size: few
d_call: -
j_call: TRBJ1-3

cdr3_aa: CASSQGQYGYTF
cdr3_nt: TGTGCCAGCAGCCAAGGACAATATGGCTACACCTTC
v_call: TRBV14
clone_size: -
d_call: -
j_call: TRBJ1-2

cdr3_aa: CASSPTGSQPQHF
cdr3_nt: TGTGCCAGCAGCCCGACAGGTAGTCAGCCCCAGCATTTT
v_call: TRBV2
clone_size: -
d_call: -
j_call: TRBJ1-5

cdr3_aa: CASCAAASGLGAETQYF
cdr3_nt: TGTGCCAGCTGCGCTGCGGCTAGCGGCCTCGGGGCGGAGACCCAGTACTTC
v_call: TRBV7-2
clone_size: -
d_call: TRBD2
j_call: TRBJ2-5

cdr3_aa: CASRLDRGGDEKLFF
cdr3_nt: TGTGCCAGCAGGTTAGACAGGGGAGGTGATGAAAAACTGTTTTTT
v_call: TRBV2
clone_size: -
d_call: TRBD1
j_call: TRBJ1-4

cdr3_aa: CAWSTGGRRGYTF
cdr3_nt: TGTGCCTGGAGTACAGGGGGCAGGCGGGGCTACACCTTC
v_call: TRBV30
clone_size: -
d_call: TRBD1
j_call: TRBJ1-2

cdr3_aa: CASGLPGGTEAFF
cdr3_nt: TGTGCCAGCGGACTCCCAGGGGGCACTGAAGCTTTCTTT
v_call: TRBV5-6
clone_size: -
d_call: TRBD1
j_call: TRBJ1-1

cdr3_aa: CASSLSRGTGGTEAFF
cdr3_nt: TGTGCCAGCAGTTTATCCCGAGGGACTGGGGGGACTGAAGCTTTCTTT
v_call: TRBV27
clone_size: -
d_call: -
j_call: TRBJ1-1

cdr3_aa: CASSLSVTGKGEQYF
cdr3_nt: TGCGCCAGCAGCCTGTCGGTTACAGGGAAAGGCGAGCAGTACTTC
v_call: TRBV5-1
clone_size: -
d_call: -
j_call: TRBJ2-7

cdr3_aa: CASSQGLAIGGYTF
cdr3_nt: TGTGCCAGCAGCCAAGGGTTAGCAATTGGTGGCTACACCTTC
v_call: TRBV14
clone_size: -
d_call: -
j_call: TRBJ1-2

cdr3_aa: CAISTPGQEEAFF
cdr3_nt: TGTGCCATCAGTACTCCGGGACAGGAGGAAGCTTTCTTT
v_call: TRBV10-3
clone_size: -
d_call: TRBD1
j_call: TRBJ1-1

cdr3_aa: CASSPGTGETQYF
cdr3_nt: TGCGCCAGCAGCCCGGGGACAGGGGAGACCCAGTACTTC
v_call: TRBV5-1
clone_size: -
d_call: TRBD1
j_call: TRBJ2-5

cdr3_aa: CASSGIRDLSGFYNEQFF
cdr3_nt: TGTGCCAGCAGCGGGATAAGGGATCTTAGCGGGTTTTACAATGAGCAGTTCTTC
v_call: TRBV7-9
clone_size: few
d_call: TRBD2
j_call: TRBJ2-1

cdr3_aa: CASSVDRNTEAFF
cdr3_nt: TGTGCCAGCAGCGTAGACAGGAACACTGAAGCTTTCTTT
v_call: TRBV9
clone_size: -
d_call: -
j_call: TRBJ1-1

cdr3_aa: CASRGGSLYEQYF
cdr3_nt: TGTGCCAGCAGAGGCGGGAGTCTCTACGAGCAGTACTTC
v_call: TRBV27
clone_size: -
d_call: TRBD2
j_call: TRBJ2-7

cdr3_aa: CASSPWTSGRGTGELFF
cdr3_nt: TGTGCCAGCAGCCCATGGACTAGCGGGAGGGGTACCGGGGAGCTGTTTTTT
v_call: TRBV7-6
clone_size: -
d_call: TRBD2
j_call: TRBJ2-2

cdr3_aa: CASSRRAGGDNEQFF
cdr3_nt: TGTGCCAGTAGTCGACGGGCGGGAGGGGACAATGAGCAGTTCTTC
v_call: TRBV19
clone_size: -
d_call: TRBD2
j_call: TRBJ2-1